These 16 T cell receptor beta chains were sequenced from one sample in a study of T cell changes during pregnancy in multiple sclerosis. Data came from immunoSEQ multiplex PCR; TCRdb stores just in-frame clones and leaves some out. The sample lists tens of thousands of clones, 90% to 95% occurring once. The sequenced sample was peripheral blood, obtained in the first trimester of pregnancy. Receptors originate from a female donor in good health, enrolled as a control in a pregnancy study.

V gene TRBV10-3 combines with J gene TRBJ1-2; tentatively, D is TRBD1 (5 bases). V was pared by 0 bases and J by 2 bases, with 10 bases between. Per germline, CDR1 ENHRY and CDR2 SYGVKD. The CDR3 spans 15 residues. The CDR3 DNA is TGTGCCATCAGTGAGTCGGAAACAGGCAACTATGGCTACACCTTC. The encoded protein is CAISESETGNYGYTF.

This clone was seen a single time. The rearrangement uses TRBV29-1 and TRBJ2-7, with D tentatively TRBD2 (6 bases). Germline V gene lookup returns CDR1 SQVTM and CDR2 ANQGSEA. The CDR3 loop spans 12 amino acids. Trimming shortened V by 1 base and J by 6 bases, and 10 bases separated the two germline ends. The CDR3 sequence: CSVEAGAPEQYF. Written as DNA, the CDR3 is TGCAGCGTTGAAGCGGGAGCTCCCGAGCAGTACTTC.

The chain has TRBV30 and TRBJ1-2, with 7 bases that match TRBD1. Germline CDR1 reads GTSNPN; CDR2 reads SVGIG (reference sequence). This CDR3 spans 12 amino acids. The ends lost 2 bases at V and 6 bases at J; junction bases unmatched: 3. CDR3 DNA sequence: TGTGCCTGGAGTCAGGGGGACCATGGCTACACCTTC. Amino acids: CAWSQGDHGYTF.

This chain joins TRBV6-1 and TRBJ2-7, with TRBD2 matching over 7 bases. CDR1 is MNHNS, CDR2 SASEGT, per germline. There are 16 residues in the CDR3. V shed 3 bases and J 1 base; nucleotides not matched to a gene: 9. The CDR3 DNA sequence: TGTGCCAGCAGTGAGGCGGTCGGCGGGGGATCCTACGAGCAGTACTTC. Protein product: CASSEAVGGGSYEQYF.

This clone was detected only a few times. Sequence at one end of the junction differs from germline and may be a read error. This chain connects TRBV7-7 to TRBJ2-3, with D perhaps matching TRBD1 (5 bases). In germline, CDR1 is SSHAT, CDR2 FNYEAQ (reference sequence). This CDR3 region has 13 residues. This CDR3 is CASSVLGADTQYF. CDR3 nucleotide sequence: TGTGCTAGCAGCGTCTTAGGGGCAGATACGCAGTATTTT.

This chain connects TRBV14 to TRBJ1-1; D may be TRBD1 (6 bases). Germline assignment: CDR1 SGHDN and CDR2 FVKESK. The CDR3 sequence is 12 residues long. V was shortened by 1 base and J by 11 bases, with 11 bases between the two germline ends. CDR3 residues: CASSQVQGKAFF. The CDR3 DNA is TGTGCCAGCAGCCAAGTACAGGGTAAGGCTTTCTTT.

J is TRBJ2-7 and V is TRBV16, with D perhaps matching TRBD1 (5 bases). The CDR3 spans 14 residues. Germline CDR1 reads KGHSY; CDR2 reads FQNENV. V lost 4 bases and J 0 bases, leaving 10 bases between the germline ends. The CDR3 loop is CASSLEGASYEQYF. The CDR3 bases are TGTGCCAGCAGCCTGGAAGGGGCCTCCTACGAGCAGTACTTC.

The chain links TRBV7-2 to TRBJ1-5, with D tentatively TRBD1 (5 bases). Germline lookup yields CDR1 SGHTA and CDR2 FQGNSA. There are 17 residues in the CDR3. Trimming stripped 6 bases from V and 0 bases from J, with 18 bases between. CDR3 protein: CASSPDRDRFSNQPQHF. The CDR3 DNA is TGTGCCAGCAGTCCAGACCGTGACAGATTTAGCAATCAGCCCCAGCATTTT.

The CDR3 sequence: CASSGEGGYGNQPQHF. For the CDR3, the DNA is TGTGCCAGCAGTGGGGAGGGGGGTTATGGCAATCAGCCCCAGCATTTT. The chain uses TRBV27 and TRBJ1-5, with a weak D call TRBD1 (6 bases). V lost 5 bases to trimming and J lost 2 bases, with 16 bases between them. This CDR3 is built from 16 residues. Germline V CDR1 and CDR2: MNHEY, SMNVEV (reference sequence).

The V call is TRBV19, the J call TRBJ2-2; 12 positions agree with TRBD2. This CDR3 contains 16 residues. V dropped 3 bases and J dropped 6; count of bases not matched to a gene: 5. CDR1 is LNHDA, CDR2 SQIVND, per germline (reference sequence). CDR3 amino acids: CASSIWTSGAPGELFF. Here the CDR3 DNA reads TGTGCCAGTAGTATTTGGACTAGCGGGGCACCCGGGGAGCTGTTTTTT.

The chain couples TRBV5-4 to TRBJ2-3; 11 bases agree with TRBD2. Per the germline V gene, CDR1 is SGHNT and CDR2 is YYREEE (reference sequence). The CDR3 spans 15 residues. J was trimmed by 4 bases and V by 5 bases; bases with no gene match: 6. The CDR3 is CASRLLAGGPDTQYF. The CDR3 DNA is TGTGCCAGCAGACTATTAGCGGGGGGGCCAGATACGCAGTATTTT.

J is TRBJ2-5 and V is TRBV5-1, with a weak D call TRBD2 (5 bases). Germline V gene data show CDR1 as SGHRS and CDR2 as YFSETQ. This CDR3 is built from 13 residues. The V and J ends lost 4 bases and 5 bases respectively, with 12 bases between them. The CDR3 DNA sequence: TGCGCCAGCAGCCCCAGGAGCGGCGAGACCCAGTACTTC. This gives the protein CASSPRSGETQYF.

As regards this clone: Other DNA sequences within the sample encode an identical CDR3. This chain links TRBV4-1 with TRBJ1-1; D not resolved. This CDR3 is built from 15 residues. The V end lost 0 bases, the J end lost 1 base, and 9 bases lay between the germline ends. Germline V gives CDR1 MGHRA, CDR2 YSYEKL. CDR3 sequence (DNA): TGCGCCAGCAGCCAAGATCAAGCCGAGAACACTGAAGCTTTCTTT. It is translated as CASSQDQAENTEAFF.

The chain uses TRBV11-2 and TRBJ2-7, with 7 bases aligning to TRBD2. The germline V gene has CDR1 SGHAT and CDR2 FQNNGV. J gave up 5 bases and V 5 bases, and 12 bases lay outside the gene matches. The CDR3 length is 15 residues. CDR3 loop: CASSLLGRERDEQYF. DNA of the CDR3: TGTGCCAGCAGCCTCCTCGGGCGGGAGCGCGACGAGCAGTACTTC.

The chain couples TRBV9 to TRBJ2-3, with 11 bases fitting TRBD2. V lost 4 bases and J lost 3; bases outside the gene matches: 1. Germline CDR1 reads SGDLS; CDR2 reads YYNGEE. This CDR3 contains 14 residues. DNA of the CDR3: TGTGCCAGCAGCCGGACTAGCGGGACAGATACGCAGTATTTT. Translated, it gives CASSRTSGTDTQYF.

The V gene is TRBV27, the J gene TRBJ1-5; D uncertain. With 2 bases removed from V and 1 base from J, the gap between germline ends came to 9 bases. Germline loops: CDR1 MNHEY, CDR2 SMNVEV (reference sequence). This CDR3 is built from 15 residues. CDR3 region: CASSLNRASNQPQHF. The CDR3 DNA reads TGTGCCAGCAGTTTAAACAGAGCAAGCAATCAGCCCCAGCATTTT.